This is a list of T cell receptor beta chains from one sample in a study of T-cell reconstitution after alpha-beta-depleted transplantation in children. TCRdb reprocessed the PCR reads with MiXCR, giving one entry per CDR3 protein. The table records about 70,000 distinct CDR3 sequences, about a tenth of them present only once. The input for sequencing was PBMCs, taken before TCRalphabeta/CD19-depleted stem cell transplant. The receptors derive from a boy between 10 and 17 years old with acute myeloid leukemia, due to receive a stem cell transplant. CDR3s include the opening cysteine and the closing phenylalanine or tryptophan. A D gene is named only where the DNA matches it firmly. Clone size is stated in some rows and not others, as once, few, many or a class when expanded.

TRBV29-1,TRBD1,TRBJ2-1,few,14,CSAWWGTGTNEQFF,TGCAGCGCCTGGTGGGGGACAGGGACGAATGAGCAGTTCTTC
TRBV7-9,NA,TRBJ1-1,many,16,CASSLVSGPSNAEAFF,TGTGCCAGCAGCTTAGTCAGTGGACCCTCAAACGCTGAAGCTTTCTTT
TRBV11-2,NA,TRBJ1-2,many,15,CASSFYLGRDYGYTF,TGTGCCAGCAGCTTTTATTTAGGTCGGGACTATGGCTACACCTTC
TRBV18,NA,TRBJ1-6,NA,16,CASSPDLQGPNSPLHF,TGTGCCAGCTCACCAGATCTCCAGGGACCTAATTCACCCCTCCACTTT
TRBV7-2,NA,TRBJ1-1,many,13,CASAPMFDTEAFF,TGTGCCAGCGCCCCTATGTTCGACACTGAAGCTTTCTTT
TRBV4-2,TRBD2,TRBJ2-5,many,15,CASSQVGGGLETQYF,TGTGCCAGCAGCCAAGTCGGCGGGGGGCTAGAGACCCAGTACTTC
TRBV6-2/TRBV6-3,TRBD2,TRBJ2-7,few,15,CASRDQRERTYEQYF,TGTGCCAGCAGGGATCAGCGGGAGAGAACCTACGAGCAGTACTTC
TRBV7-4,TRBD1,TRBJ1-4,many,17,CASSFVDRDRGNEKLFF,TGTGCCAGCAGCTTTGTCGACCGGGACAGGGGTAATGAAAAACTGTTTTTT
TRBV29-1,TRBD2,TRBJ2-3,many,15,CSVERSGAVSDTQYF,TGCAGCGTTGAACGTAGCGGGGCCGTCTCGGATACGCAGTATTTT
TRBV7-2,TRBD1,TRBJ1-2,many,16,CASSLGQGLVGYGYTF,TGTGCCAGCAGCTTAGGACAGGGGTTGGTAGGCTATGGCTACACCTTC
TRBV20-1,TRBD2,TRBJ2-5,many,16,CSARPHPTSGQETQYF,TGCAGTGCTAGACCTCACCCCACTAGCGGCCAAGAGACCCAGTACTTC
TRBV7-3,NA,TRBJ1-1,many,14,CASSSTGGNIEAFF,TGTGCCAGCAGCTCCACGGGCGGTAATATTGAAGCTTTCTTT